This entry is about one T cell receptor beta chain. TCRdb's copy holds only in-frame clones and misses some; the assay was immunoSEQ multiplex PCR. This sample has approximately 350,000 clones, with about 96% found just once. This entry comes from a study of shared clonotypes between healthy human individuals. The sequence was obtained from a man aged 25 to 45 in good health. Sequenced input: memory CD8+ T cells sorted from blood. As to subset: CD45RO+ cells pooled with CCR7-negative TemRA cells.

CDR3 coding DNA: TGTGCCAGTAGTTCACGACTAGCGGGGGGCACAGATACGCAGTATTTT. This encodes CASSSRLAGGTDTQYF. The rearrangement joins TRBV19 to TRBJ2-3; 12 positions agree with TRBD2. Germline CDR1 reads LNHDA; CDR2 reads SQIVND (reference sequence). V was clipped by 5 bases and J by 1 base; unmatched bases: 4. This CDR3 contains 16 residues.